The rows below give T cell receptor beta chains drawn from one sample of a study of cytotoxic CD8 clonotypes in ibrutinib-treated CLL. Repertoires were generated with immunoSEQ multiplex PCR, while TCRdb's copy carries only in-frame clones and drops some. The repertoire holds 35,000 to 55,000 clones, with 69% as singletons. The sequencing used PBMCs, collected after 12 months of ibrutinib treatment. The receptors here all came from a human donor with chronic lymphocytic leukemia. CDR3s include the opening cysteine and the closing phenylalanine or tryptophan. The order of the fields is V gene, J gene, D gene, clone size, CDR3 protein, CDR3 DNA. A D gene is named only where the DNA matches it firmly. Some rows have no size entry. The others give once, few or many, or a class for an expanded clone.

TRBV7-3	TRBJ1-1	TRBD1	few	CASNTEGQGGTEAFF	TGTGCCAGCAACACAGAGGGACAGGGAGGCACTGAAGCTTTCTTT
TRBV10-2	TRBJ2-1	TRBD2	-	CASSEQGLAGANEQFF	TGCGCCAGCAGTGAGCAGGGACTAGCGGGGGCCAATGAGCAGTTCTTC
TRBV29-1	TRBJ2-7	TRBD1	-	CSVEGGQGRADYEQYF	TGCAGCGTTGAAGGCGGACAGGGCAGGGCCGACTACGAGCAGTACTTC
TRBV5-1	TRBJ2-4	-	-	CASSLYGRLAKNIQYF	TGCGCCAGCAGCTTGTACGGGAGACTAGCCAAAAACATTCAGTACTTC
TRBV6-6	TRBJ2-7	-	-	CASTHRVGSYEQYF	TGTGCCAGCACGCACAGGGTCGGCTCCTACGAGCAGTACTTC
TRBV7-9	TRBJ2-1	-	-	CASSQPGPYNEQFF	TGTGCCAGCAGCCAACCGGGACCCTACAATGAGCAGTTCTTC
TRBV5-1	TRBJ2-1	-	-	CASSLGQISYNEQFF	TGCGCCAGCAGCTTGGGGCAAATCTCCTACAATGAGCAGTTCTTC
TRBV6-5	TRBJ2-1	TRBD2	-	CASSYSQGSGGEQFF	TGTGCCAGCAGTTACTCCCAGGGAAGCGGGGGTGAGCAGTTCTTC
TRBV11-3	TRBJ2-5	-	few	CASSLEGGGQETQYF	TGTGCCAGCAGCTTAGAGGGAGGGGGTCAAGAGACCCAGTACTTC
TRBV7-9	TRBJ1-2	TRBD1	-	CASSLAGTGLNYGYTF	TGTGCCAGCAGCTTAGCTGGGACAGGGTTGAACTATGGCTACACCTTC
TRBV6-6	TRBJ2-3	TRBD1	-	CASEGASVDTQYF	TGTGCCAGCGAGGGGGCCTCGGTAGATACGCAGTATTTT
TRBV7-6	TRBJ2-3	TRBD2	once	CASSLALAGRSTDTQYF	TGTGCCAGCAGCTTAGCTCTAGCGGGGAGATCCACAGATACGCAGTATTTT